This T cell receptor (beta chain) was sequenced in a study of blood T cell repertoires in COVID-19. Study-wide context: Samples came from the United States, Italy and Spain, spanning acute and convalescent COVID-19. T cells, B-cell-depleted T cells, or PBMCs supplied cDNA or gDNA.

Donors were grouped by their self-reported clinical history. Cohort 3 recovery required two negative PCRs, clearance, or symptom resolution. The ends were cut back, 5 bases at V and 3 bases at J, with 16 bases in the middle. This CDR3 region has 15 residues. Germline V gene lookup returns CDR1 MDHEN and CDR2 SYDVKM. Clones were read by immunoSEQ multiplex PCR, and TCRdb kept only the in-frame ones, dropping some. Among around 170,000 clones listed, approximately 80% were seen once. This chain connects TRBV28 to TRBJ1-1, with D uncertain. Sequenced material: PBMCs or T cells enriched from blood (not recorded which). This sequence was found in a man in his fifties who had recovered from COVID-19. CDR3: CASSPYRKEDTEAFF. CDR3 in DNA: TGTGCCAGCAGTCCCTACCGGAAGGAGGACACTGAAGCTTTCTTT.